What follows describes a single T cell receptor beta chain. Germline V CDR1 and CDR2: SQVTM, ANQGSEA. The length of the CDR3 is 12 residues. Trimming pared 4 bases from V and 5 bases from J, leaving 11 bases between. TCRdb passed the RT-PCR reads through MiXCR, listing each CDR3 protein once. The table lists just under 550,000 distinct CDR3 sequences, under 30% of them singletons, with 2.5% to 3% in the top ten. The data belong to a study of response to subunit inactivated influenza vaccine. Another study also made use of these data, one on T cells expressing NK-cell markers. That paper notes: In generating TCR beta cDNA, 5'RACE template switching with UMIs was used.

The chain has TRBV29-1 and TRBJ1-2; a possible D gene is TRBD1 (5 bases). This TCR came from a man aged 45 to 65 who received an inactivated influenza vaccine. Material: CD4+ T cells sorted from PBMCs, obtained 12 days after vaccination. Here the CDR3 reads CSVGAGMYGYTF. The CDR3 DNA sequence: TGCAGCGTTGGGGCAGGGATGTATGGCTACACCTTC.